The rows below give T cell receptor beta chains drawn from one sample of a study of blood T cell repertoires in COVID-19. The protocol was immunoSEQ multiplex PCR, while the TCRdb copy is restricted to in-frame clones and leaves out a portion. The repertoire holds roughly 90,000 clones, with roughly 83% as singletons. Sequencing was done on a sample of peripheral blood. The receptors originated from an elderly woman with active or convalescent COVID-19. The CDR3 runs from the conserved cysteine through the conserved F or W. The D gene is left open where the match is weak. Part of the rows lack a size; the others show once, few, many or a class for expanded clones.

v_gene,abundance,j_gene,d_gene,CDR3nt,CDR3aa
TRBV28,-,TRBJ2-7,-,TGTGCCAGCAGTCCCCCCAGGACCTACGAGCAGTACTTC,CASSPPRTYEQYF
TRBV7-3,-,TRBJ2-2,-,TGTGCCAGCAGCTTAATGCGGACCGGGGAGCTGTTTTTT,CASSLMRTGELFF
TRBV5-1,once,TRBJ1-2,-,TGCGCCAGCAGCTTGGTATCGTTGGGAGATGGCTACACCTTC,CASSLVSLGDGYTF
TRBV18,-,TRBJ2-2,TRBD2,TGTGCCAGCTCACCTTACGTAGCGGGGTCAAACACCGGGGAGCTGTTTTTT,CASSPYVAGSNTGELFF
TRBV2,-,TRBJ1-6,-,TGTGCCAGCAGTGTGGGTACAGTCTATTCACCCCTCCACTTT,CASSVGTVYSPLHF
TRBV7-2,-,TRBJ2-7,-,TGTGCCAGCAGCTTTGGGAGGCGGGTGAAGAATTACGAGCAGTACTTC,CASSFGRRVKNYEQYF
TRBV30,-,TRBJ1-4,-,TGTGCCTGGGGGCGACAGTATGAAAAACTGTTTTTT,CAWGRQYEKLFF
TRBV11-3,-,TRBJ2-7,TRBD1,TGTGCCAGCAGCTTAGATCCCTCGACAGGGGAGCAGTACTTC,CASSLDPSTGEQYF
TRBV19,few,TRBJ2-1,TRBD1,TGTGCCAGTAGTCCGGGACAGGTTTACAATGAGCAGTTCTTC,CASSPGQVYNEQFF
TRBV28,few,TRBJ2-3,-,TGTGCCAGCAGTCCCCCCCAGACAGATACGCAGTATTTT,CASSPPQTDTQYF
TRBV11-2,-,TRBJ2-5,TRBD1,TGTGCCAGCAGCGGGGGACAGGGGGTCGGAGAGACCCAGTACTTC,CASSGGQGVGETQYF
TRBV24-1,-,TRBJ2-1,TRBD2,TGTGCCACCAGTGAACCGACTAGCGGCATGCTTAATGAGCAGTTCTTC,CATSEPTSGMLNEQFF
TRBV6-5,-,TRBJ2-3,TRBD2,TGTGCCAGCAAGCGGGAGATCGGCACAGATACGCAGTATTTT,CASKREIGTDTQYF
TRBV5-1,-,TRBJ1-5,-,TGCGCCAGCAGCTTGGGGCCCGATCAGCCCCAGCATTTT,CASSLGPDQPQHF
TRBV19,-,TRBJ1-2,-,TGTGCCAGTAGTATAATTGGTCCTCTTCAAGCCGGGAGCGGCTACACCTTC,CASSIIGPLQAGSGYTF
TRBV4-1,-,TRBJ2-1,-,TGCGCCAGCAGCCCACGTATACCGGAGGAGTACAATGAGCAGTTCTTC,CASSPRIPEEYNEQFF
TRBV6-2/TRBV6-3,-,TRBJ1-1,-,TGTGCCAGCAGTTACATTCGGGGAGGCGGCCTTGAAGCTTTCTTT,CASSYIRGGGLEAFF
TRBV6-5,-,TRBJ1-1,-,TGTGCCAGCTTTCCCCCCAGGGGTACTGAAGCTTTCTTT,CASFPPRGTEAFF
TRBV6-6,-,TRBJ2-6,-,TGTGCCAGCAGTTCCCAGGGATCTGGGGCCAACGTCCTGACTTTC,CASSSQGSGANVLTF
TRBV5-1,-,TRBJ2-3,-,TGCGCCAGCAGCTTGTCCCTCTCAGATACGCAGTATTTT,CASSLSLSDTQYF
TRBV2,-,TRBJ2-1,TRBD2,TGTGCCAGCGGGGAGACTAGCGGGTACAATGAGCAGTTCTTC,CASGETSGYNEQFF
TRBV4-3,-,TRBJ2-1,TRBD2,TGCGCCAGCAGCCAAGATTGGGGACTAGCGGGGGGGAATGAGCAGTTCTTC,CASSQDWGLAGGNEQFF
TRBV9,-,TRBJ2-1,-,TGTGCCAGCAGCGGTACTAGTTCAGACTCCTACAATGAGCAGTTCTTC,CASSGTSSDSYNEQFF
TRBV10-3,-,TRBJ1-2,-,TGTGCCATCAGTGAGATGAGGGGAGGCTATGGCTACACCTTC,CAISEMRGGYGYTF
TRBV28,-,TRBJ2-7,-,TGTGCCGTGTGGGGGGTTGCCTACGAGCAGTACTTC,CAVWGVAYEQYF
TRBV27,once,TRBJ2-7,TRBD2,TGTGCCAGCAGTTTAAAAGCGGGACTTTTTAGGGTTACCTACGAGCAGTACTTC,CASSLKAGLFRVTYEQYF
TRBV5-4,-,TRBJ1-4,-,TGTGCCAGCAGTCTACAGGGTGTTACTGAAAAACTGTTTTTT,CASSLQGVTEKLFF
TRBV2,-,TRBJ2-5,TRBD2,TGTGCCAGCAGTGGAGCGGGCGGGGGAGAGGAGACCCAGTACTTC,CASSGAGGGEETQYF
TRBV11-3,-,TRBJ2-5,TRBD2,TGTGCCAGCAGCTCGAGATTTCTAGCGGGGAGTCCCGGGGGGCAGACCCAGTACTTC,CASSSRFLAGSPGGQTQYF
TRBV7-9,-,TRBJ2-7,-,TGTGCCAGCAGCTTTTCAGGGCTGGACGAGCAGTACTTC,CASSFSGLDEQYF
TRBV19,-,TRBJ1-2,-,TGTGCCAGTAGTATCTGGGCCACCGGATATGGCTACACCTTC,CASSIWATGYGYTF
TRBV6-1,-,TRBJ1-2,-,TGTGCCAGCAATGAAAAAGGGAGGGGCTACACCTTC,CASNEKGRGYTF
TRBV7-2,many,TRBJ2-5,-,TGTGCCAGCAGCCAAGCAGGGGAGACCCAGTACTTC,CASSQAGETQYF
TRBV19,-,TRBJ2-2,TRBD2,TGTGCCAGTAGTATTAGCGGGGGAAACACCGGGGAGCTGTTTTTT,CASSISGGNTGELFF
TRBV7-6,-,TRBJ2-5,-,TGTGCCAGCAGCTTAGCCACCCGCCGGGACCAGTACTTC,CASSLATRRDQYF